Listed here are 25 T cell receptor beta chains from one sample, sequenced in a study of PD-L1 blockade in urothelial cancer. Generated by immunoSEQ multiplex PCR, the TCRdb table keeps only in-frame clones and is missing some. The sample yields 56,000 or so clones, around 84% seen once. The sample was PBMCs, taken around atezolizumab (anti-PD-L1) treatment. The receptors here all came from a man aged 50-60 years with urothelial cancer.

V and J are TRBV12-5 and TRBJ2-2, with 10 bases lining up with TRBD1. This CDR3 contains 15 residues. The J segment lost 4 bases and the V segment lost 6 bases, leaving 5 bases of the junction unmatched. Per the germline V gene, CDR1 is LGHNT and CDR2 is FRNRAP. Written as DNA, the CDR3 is TGTGCTAGTGGCCGACAGGGGGCGGGCACCGGGGAGCTGTTTTTT. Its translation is CASGRQGAGTGELFF.

CDR3 DNA: TGTGCCAGCAGGGGGAGGGGGAACCCCCCCCGTGGCTACACCTTC. This sequence encodes CASRGRGNPPRGYTF. V is TRBV28 and J is TRBJ1-2; possibly TRBD1 for D (6 bases). Germline lookup yields CDR1 MDHEN and CDR2 SYDVKM. The CDR3 sequence is 15 residues long. V lost 6 bases and J 7 bases, leaving 21 bases between the germline ends.

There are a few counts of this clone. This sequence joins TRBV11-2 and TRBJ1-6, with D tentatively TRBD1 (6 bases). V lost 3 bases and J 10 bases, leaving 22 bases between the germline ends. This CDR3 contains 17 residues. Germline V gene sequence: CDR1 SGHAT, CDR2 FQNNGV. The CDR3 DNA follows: TGTGCCAGCAGCTTCGCCGGGACAAAAGGAAGAAACTCACCCCTCCACTTT. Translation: CASSFAGTKGRNSPLHF.

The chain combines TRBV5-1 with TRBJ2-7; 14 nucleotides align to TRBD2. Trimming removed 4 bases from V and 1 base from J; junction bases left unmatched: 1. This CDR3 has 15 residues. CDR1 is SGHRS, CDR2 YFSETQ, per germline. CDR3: CASSGTSGSSYEQYF. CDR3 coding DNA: TGCGCCAGCAGCGGGACTAGCGGGAGTTCCTACGAGCAGTACTTC.

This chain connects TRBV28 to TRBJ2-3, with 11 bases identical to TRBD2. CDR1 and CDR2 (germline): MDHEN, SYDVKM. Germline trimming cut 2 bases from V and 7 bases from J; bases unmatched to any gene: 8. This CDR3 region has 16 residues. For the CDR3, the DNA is TGTGCCAGCAGTTTACCGGGACTAGCGGTACCACATACGCAGTATTTT. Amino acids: CASSLPGLAVPHTQYF.

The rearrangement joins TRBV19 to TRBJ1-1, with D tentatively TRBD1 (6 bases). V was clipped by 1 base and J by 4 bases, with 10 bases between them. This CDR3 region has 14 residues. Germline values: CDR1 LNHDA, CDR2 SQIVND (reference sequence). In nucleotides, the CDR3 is TGTGCCAGTAGTATAGGGACAGTAGGCACTGAAGCTTTCTTT. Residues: CASSIGTVGTEAFF.

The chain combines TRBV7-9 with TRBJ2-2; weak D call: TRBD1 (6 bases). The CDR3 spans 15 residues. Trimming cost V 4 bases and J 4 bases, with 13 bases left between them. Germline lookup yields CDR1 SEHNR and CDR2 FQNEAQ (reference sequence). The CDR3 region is CASSSPTGFTGELFF. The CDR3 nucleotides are TGTGCCAGCAGCTCACCTACAGGGTTCACCGGGGAGCTGTTTTTT.

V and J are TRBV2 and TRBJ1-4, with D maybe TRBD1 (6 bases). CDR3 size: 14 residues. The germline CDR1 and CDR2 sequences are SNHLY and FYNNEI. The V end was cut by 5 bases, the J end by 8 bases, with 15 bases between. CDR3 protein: CASSLAGRGEKLFF. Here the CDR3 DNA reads TGTGCCAGCAGTTTGGCAGGGAGGGGGGAAAAACTGTTTTTT.

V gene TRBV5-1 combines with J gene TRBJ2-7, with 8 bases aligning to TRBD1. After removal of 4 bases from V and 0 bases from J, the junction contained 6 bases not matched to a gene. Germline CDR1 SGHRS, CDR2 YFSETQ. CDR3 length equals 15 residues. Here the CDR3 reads CASSPRTGSSYEQYF. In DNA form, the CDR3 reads TGCGCCAGCAGCCCCCGGACAGGGAGCTCCTACGAGCAGTACTTC.

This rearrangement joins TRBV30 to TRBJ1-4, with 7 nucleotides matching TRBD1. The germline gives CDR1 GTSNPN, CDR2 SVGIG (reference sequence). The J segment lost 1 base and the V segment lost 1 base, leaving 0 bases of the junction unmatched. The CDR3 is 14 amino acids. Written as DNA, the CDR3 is TGTGCCTGGAGTGGACAGGGAACTAATGAAAAACTGTTTTTT. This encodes CAWSGQGTNEKLFF.

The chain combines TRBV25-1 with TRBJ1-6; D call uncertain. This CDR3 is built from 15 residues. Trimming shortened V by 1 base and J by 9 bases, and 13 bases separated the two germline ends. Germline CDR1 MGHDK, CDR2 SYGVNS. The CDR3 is CASSESGGFGSPLHF. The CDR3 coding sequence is TGTGCCAGCAGTGAATCGGGAGGGTTCGGTTCACCCCTCCACTTT.

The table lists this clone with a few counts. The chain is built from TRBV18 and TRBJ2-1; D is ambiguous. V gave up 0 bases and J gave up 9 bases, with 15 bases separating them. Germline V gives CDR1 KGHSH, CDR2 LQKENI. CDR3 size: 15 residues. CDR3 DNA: TGTGCCAGCTCACCACCATCGAAGGATTGGAGTGAGCAGTTCTTC. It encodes CASSPPSKDWSEQFF. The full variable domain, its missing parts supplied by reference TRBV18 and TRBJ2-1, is NAGVMQNPRHLVRRRGQEARLRCSPMKGHSHVYWYRQLPEEGLKFMVYLQKENIIDESGMPKERFSAEFPKEGPSILRIQQVVRGDSAAYFCASSPPSKDWSEQFFGPGTRLTVL.

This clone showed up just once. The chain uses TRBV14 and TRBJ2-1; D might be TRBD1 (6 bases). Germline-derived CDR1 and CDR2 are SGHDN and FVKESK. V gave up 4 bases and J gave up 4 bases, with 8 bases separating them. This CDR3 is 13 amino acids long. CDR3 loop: CASSPGVYNEQFF. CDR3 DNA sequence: TGTGCCAGCAGCCCAGGGGTTTACAATGAGCAGTTCTTC.

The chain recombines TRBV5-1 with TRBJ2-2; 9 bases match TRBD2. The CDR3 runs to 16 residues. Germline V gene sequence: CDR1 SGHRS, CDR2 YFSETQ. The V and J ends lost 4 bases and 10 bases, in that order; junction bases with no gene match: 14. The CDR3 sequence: CASSPWGREGLEELFF. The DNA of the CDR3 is TGCGCCAGCAGCCCATGGGGGCGGGAGGGCCTCGAGGAGCTGTTTTTT.

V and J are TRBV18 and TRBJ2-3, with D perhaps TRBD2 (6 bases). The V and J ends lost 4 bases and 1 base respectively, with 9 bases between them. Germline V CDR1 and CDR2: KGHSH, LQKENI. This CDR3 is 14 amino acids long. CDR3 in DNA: TGTGCCAGCTCACTGGGACTCGGCACAGATACGCAGTATTTT. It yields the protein CASSLGLGTDTQYF. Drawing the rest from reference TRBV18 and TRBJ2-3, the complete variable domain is NAGVMQNPRHLVRRRGQEARLRCSPMKGHSHVYWYRQLPEEGLKFMVYLQKENIIDESGMPKERFSAEFPKEGPSILRIQQVVRGDSAAYFCASSLGLGTDTQYFGPGTRLTVL.

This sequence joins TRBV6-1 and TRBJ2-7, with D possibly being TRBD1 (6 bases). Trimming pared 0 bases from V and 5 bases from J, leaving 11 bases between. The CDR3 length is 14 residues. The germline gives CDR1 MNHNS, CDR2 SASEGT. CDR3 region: CASSEAGAGNEQYF. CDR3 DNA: TGTGCCAGCAGTGAAGCGGGGGCCGGGAACGAGCAGTACTTC.

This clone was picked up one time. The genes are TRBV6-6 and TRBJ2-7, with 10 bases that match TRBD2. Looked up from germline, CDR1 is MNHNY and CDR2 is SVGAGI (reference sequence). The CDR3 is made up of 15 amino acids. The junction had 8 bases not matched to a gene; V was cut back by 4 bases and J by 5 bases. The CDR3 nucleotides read TGTGCCAGCAGTTCGATCCCTAGCGGGAGTGACGAGCAGTACTTC. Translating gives CASSSIPSGSDEQYF.

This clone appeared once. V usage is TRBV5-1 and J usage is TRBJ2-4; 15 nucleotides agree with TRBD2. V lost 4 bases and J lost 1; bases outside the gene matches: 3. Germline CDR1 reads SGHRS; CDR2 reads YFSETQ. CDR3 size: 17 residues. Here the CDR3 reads CASSAGTSGRAKNIQYF. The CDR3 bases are TGCGCCAGCAGCGCGGGGACTAGCGGGAGGGCCAAAAACATTCAGTACTTC.

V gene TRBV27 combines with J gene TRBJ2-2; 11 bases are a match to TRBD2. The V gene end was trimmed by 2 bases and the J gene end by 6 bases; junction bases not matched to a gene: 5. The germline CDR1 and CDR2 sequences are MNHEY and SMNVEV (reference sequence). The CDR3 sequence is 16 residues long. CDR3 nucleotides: TGTGCCAGCAGTTTACGTAGCGGGAGGGCCTCCGGGGAGCTGTTTTTT. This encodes CASSLRSGRASGELFF.

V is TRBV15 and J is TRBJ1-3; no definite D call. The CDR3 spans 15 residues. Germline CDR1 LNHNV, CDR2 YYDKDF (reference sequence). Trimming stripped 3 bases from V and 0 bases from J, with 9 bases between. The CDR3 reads CATSSIWPSGNTIYF. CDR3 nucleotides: TGTGCCACCAGCAGTATTTGGCCCTCTGGAAACACCATATATTTT.

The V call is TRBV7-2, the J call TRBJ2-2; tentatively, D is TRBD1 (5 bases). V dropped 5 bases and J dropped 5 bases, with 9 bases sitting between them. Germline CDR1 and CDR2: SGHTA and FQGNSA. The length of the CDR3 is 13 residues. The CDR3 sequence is CASSKGVTGELFF. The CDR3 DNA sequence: TGTGCCAGCAGCAAAGGGGTAACCGGGGAGCTGTTTTTT.

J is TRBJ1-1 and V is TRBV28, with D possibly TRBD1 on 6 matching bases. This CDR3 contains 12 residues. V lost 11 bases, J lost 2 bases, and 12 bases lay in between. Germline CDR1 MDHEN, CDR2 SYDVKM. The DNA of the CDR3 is TGTGCCTCCTGGGGGCTCAACACTGAAGCTTTCTTT. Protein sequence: CASWGLNTEAFF.

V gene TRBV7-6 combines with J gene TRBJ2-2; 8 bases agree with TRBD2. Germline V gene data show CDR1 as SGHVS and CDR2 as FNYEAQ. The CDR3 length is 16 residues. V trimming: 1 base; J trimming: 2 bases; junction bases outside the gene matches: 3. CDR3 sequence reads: CASSLEGTSNTGELFF. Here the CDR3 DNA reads TGTGCCAGCAGCTTAGAGGGGACTAGTAACACCGGGGAGCTGTTTTTT.

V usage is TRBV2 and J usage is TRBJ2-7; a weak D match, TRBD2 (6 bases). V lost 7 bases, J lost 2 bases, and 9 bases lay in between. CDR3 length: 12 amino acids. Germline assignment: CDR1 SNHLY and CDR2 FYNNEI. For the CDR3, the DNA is TGTGCCAGCACTAGACTAGCCTACGAGCAGTACTTC. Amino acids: CASTRLAYEQYF.

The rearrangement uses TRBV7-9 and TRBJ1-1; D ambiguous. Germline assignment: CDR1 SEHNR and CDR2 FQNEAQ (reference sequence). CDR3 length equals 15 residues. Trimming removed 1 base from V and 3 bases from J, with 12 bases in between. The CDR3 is CASSLVSGGYTEAFF. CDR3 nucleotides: TGTGCCAGCAGCTTAGTTTCTGGCGGCTACACTGAAGCTTTCTTT. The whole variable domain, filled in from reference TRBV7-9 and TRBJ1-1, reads DTGVSQNPRHKITKRGQNVTFRCDPISEHNRLYWYRQTLGQGPEFLTYFQNEAQLEKSRLLSDRFSAERPKGSFSTLEIQRTEQGDSAMYLCASSLVSGGYTEAFFGQGTRLTVV.